The source of this T cell receptor beta chain is a study of blood T cell repertoires in COVID-19. About the study: The origin of the acute and convalescent COVID-19 samples was the United States, Italy and Spain. PBMCs, B-cell-depleted T cells, or T cells were the source of the cDNA or gDNA that made up the material.

The germline V gene has CDR1 MNHEY and CDR2 SVGAGI. Losses at the gene ends were 6 bases for V and 4 bases for J; bases not matched to a gene: 7. This CDR3 contains 15 residues. This clone appeared a few times. Authors' analysis steps: Estimated nucleated cell counts came from reference gene primer amplification. Assay: immunoSEQ multiplex PCR; the TCRdb copy retains only in-frame clones and omits some. The V and J calls and clone size come from that table; D and trimming were worked out from the DNA. Among under 85,000 clones listed, 75% to 90% were seen once. The sequence came from a human donor in a cohort sampled during active COVID-19. Sequencing used peripheral blood. The chain combines TRBV6-5 with TRBJ1-4; 8 positions agree with TRBD1. Here the CDR3 reads CASRTDRGYNEKLFF. CDR3 DNA sequence: TGTGCCAGCAGGACCGACAGGGGCTATAATGAAAAACTGTTTTTT.